This entry lists 10 T cell receptor beta chains sequenced from one sample in a study of T cell responses to AZD1222 COVID-19 vaccine. TCRdb's copy holds only in-frame clones and misses some; the assay was immunoSEQ multiplex PCR. The profile covers 150,000 to 200,000 clones, with more than 80% appearing a single time and approximately 2.5% taken by the ten largest. The sequencing here drew on peripheral blood, taken on day 0 of AZD1222 vaccination. Receptors were obtained from an adult in good health.

The chain carries TRBV30 and TRBJ2-1; 11 nucleotides match TRBD2. Germline CDR1 and CDR2: GTSNPN and SVGIG (reference sequence). The CDR3 consists of 13 residues. After removal of 4 bases from V and 9 bases from J, the junction contained 5 bases not matched to a gene. In nucleotides, the CDR3 is TGTGCCTGGAAGACTAGCGGGAACGGTGAGCAGTTCTTC. Encoded protein: CAWKTSGNGEQFF.

J is TRBJ1-5 and V is TRBV18; 7 nucleotides agree with TRBD1. Germline V gene lookup returns CDR1 KGHSH and CDR2 LQKENI. CDR3 length: 14 residues. V shed 4 bases and J 3 bases; nucleotides not matched to a gene: 3. The CDR3 loop is CASSLTGNNQPQHF. The DNA for the CDR3 is TGTGCCAGCTCACTGACAGGGAACAATCAGCCCCAGCATTTT.

The chain couples TRBV7-8 to TRBJ2-5; D gene uncertain. This CDR3 has 16 residues. CDR1 and CDR2 (germline): SGHVS, FQNEAQ. Trimming shortened V by 6 bases and J by 2 bases, and 19 bases separated the two germline ends. CDR3 sequence: CASSPGVSRLQETQYF. Written as DNA, the CDR3 is TGTGCCAGCAGTCCCGGTGTTTCTAGGTTACAAGAGACCCAGTACTTC. Based on the CDR3 plus reference TRBV7-8 and TRBJ2-5, the full variable domain is GAGVSQSPRYKVAKRGQDVALRCDPISGHVSLFWYQQALGQGPEFLTYFQNEAQLDKSGLPSDRFFAERPEGSVSTLKIQRTQQEDSAVYLCASSPGVSRLQETQYFGPGTRLLVL.

Of note for this clone: The sample holds other DNA sequences that translate to the same CDR3. V and J are TRBV29-1 and TRBJ1-2; no definite D call. CDR1 is SQVTM and CDR2 is ANQGSEA in the germline V gene. CDR3 size: 11 residues. V was cut by 2 bases and J by 8 bases, with 9 bases left in between. Here the CDR3 DNA reads TGCAGCGTTGAAAGGAGAGGAGGCTACACCTTC. It encodes CSVERRGGYTF.

The chain joins TRBV27 to TRBJ1-1; tentatively, D is TRBD1 (5 bases). V shed 3 bases and J shed 4 bases, with 9 bases lying between them. Germline assignment: CDR1 MNHEY and CDR2 SMNVEV (reference sequence). The CDR3 spans 13 residues. The CDR3 loop reads CASSFSGSTEAFF. In DNA, the CDR3 is TGTGCCAGCAGTTTTTCAGGGTCCACTGAAGCTTTCTTT.

The J gene is TRBJ1-2, the V gene TRBV5-6, with D perhaps matching TRBD1 (5 bases). There are 13 residues in the CDR3. The V and J ends lost 2 bases and 6 bases respectively, with 11 bases between them. Germline V gene sequence: CDR1 SGHDT, CDR2 YYEEEE. The CDR3 coding sequence is TGTGCCAGCAGCTTTTGGGGGTCGGATGGCTACACCTTC. Translated: CASSFWGSDGYTF.

This chain joins TRBV12-3 or TRBV12-4 and TRBJ1-6; D gene ambiguous. This CDR3 is built from 13 residues. V was clipped by 9 bases and J by 11 bases, with 17 bases between them. The CDR3, as DNA: TGTGCCAGTGAGTCCGGGATGGGGACACCCCTCCACTTT. This gives the protein CASESGMGTPLHF.

The chain employs TRBV2 and TRBJ1-4, with no clear D. V gave up 1 base and J gave up 6 bases, with 18 bases separating them. Per the germline V gene, CDR1 is SNHLY and CDR2 is FYNNEI. The CDR3 is made up of 17 amino acids. The CDR3 sequence is CASSEVRWAGTDEKLFF. CDR3 nucleotide sequence: TGTGCCAGCAGTGAAGTACGATGGGCAGGCACAGATGAAAAACTGTTTTTT.

The chain joins TRBV29-1 to TRBJ1-1; D is unclear. V lost 4 bases to trimming and J lost 3 bases, with 12 bases between them. The CDR3 contains 13 residues. The germline gives CDR1 SQVTM, CDR2 ANQGSEA. CDR3 coding DNA: TGCAGCGTTGGAAAGGGATGGGACACTGAAGCTTTCTTT. It specifies CSVGKGWDTEAFF.

The chain links TRBV10-3 to TRBJ2-2, with D unresolved. CDR3 length equals 14 residues. V lost 0 bases and J 4 bases, leaving 6 bases between the germline ends. The germline CDR1 and CDR2 sequences are ENHRY and SYGVKD. This CDR3 is CAISESPLTGELFF. DNA of the CDR3: TGTGCCATCAGTGAGTCACCCCTCACCGGGGAGCTGTTTTTT.